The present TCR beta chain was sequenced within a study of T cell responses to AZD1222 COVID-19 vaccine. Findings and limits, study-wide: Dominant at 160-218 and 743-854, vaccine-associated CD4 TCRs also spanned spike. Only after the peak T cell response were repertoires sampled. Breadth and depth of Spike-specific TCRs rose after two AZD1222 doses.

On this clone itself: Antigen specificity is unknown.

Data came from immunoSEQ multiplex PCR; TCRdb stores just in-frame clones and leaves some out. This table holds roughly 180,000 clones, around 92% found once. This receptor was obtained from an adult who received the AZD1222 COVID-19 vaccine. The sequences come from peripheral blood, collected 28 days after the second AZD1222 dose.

CDR3 region: CASSLGLAGAGGFF. CDR3 nucleotide sequence: TGTGCCAGCAGCTTGGGACTAGCGGGAGCCGGTGGGTTCTTC. The rearrangement uses TRBV5-4 and TRBJ2-1, with 12 bases lining up with TRBD2. The CDR3 loop spans 14 amino acids. Germline CDR1 reads SGHNT; CDR2 reads YYREEE (reference sequence). The trim removed 0 bases at V and 15 bases at J, leaving 7 bases unmatched.